Listed below are T cell receptor beta chains from one sample, sequenced in a study of blood T cell repertoires in COVID-19. Clones were sequenced by immunoSEQ multiplex PCR, and TCRdb holds only the in-frame ones, with some missing. Here the sample spans about 170,000 clones, just under 85% being singletons. Input material: peripheral blood. The receptors come from a middle-aged man who had recovered from COVID-19. The CDR3 runs from the conserved cysteine through the conserved F or W. D genes are given only for firm matches. For some rows the clone size is stated as once, few or many, or as a class when expanded; others skip it.

d_call,clone_size,v_call,j_call,cdr3_aa,cdr3_nt
TRBD2,-,TRBV27,TRBJ2-1,CASSANGGGNEQFF,TGTGCCAGCAGTGCAAACGGGGGGGGCAATGAGCAGTTCTTC
-,-,TRBV12-3/TRBV12-4,TRBJ2-5,CASSLASRETQYF,TGTGCCAGCAGTTTAGCATCGAGGGAGACCCAGTACTTC
TRBD1,-,TRBV10-3,TRBJ2-5,CAISGGQQETQYF,TGTGCCATCAGTGGGGGACAGCAAGAGACCCAGTACTTC
-,-,TRBV6-5,TRBJ1-3,CASRRLGGYTIYF,TGTGCCAGCAGACGACTTGGCGGATACACCATATATTTT
-,-,TRBV28,TRBJ1-4,CASSSLGQFATNEKLFF,TGTGCCAGCAGTTCCCTTGGACAGTTTGCAACTAATGAAAAACTGTTTTTT
-,-,TRBV18,TRBJ1-1,CASSPVSNEAFF,TGTGCCAGCTCACCGGTCAGTAACGAAGCTTTCTTT
TRBD1,-,TRBV7-9,TRBJ2-7,CASSLAGQADEQYF,TGTGCCAGCAGCTTAGCGGGACAGGCCGACGAGCAGTACTTC
TRBD2,-,TRBV11-2,TRBJ2-5,CASSLVLVAGGQETQYF,TGTGCCAGCAGCTTAGTTCTTGTAGCGGGAGGTCAAGAGACCCAGTACTTC
-,once,TRBV7-9,TRBJ2-7,CASSSHGQGGYEQYF,TGTGCCAGCAGTTCCCACGGGCAGGGAGGATACGAGCAGTACTTC
-,-,TRBV24-1,TRBJ2-1,CATSAKTGIYNEQFF,TGTGCCACCAGTGCTAAAACCGGGATCTACAATGAGCAGTTCTTC
TRBD2,-,TRBV29-1,TRBJ2-7,CSVHSSGGREQYF,TGCAGCGTTCATTCTAGCGGGGGACGTGAGCAGTACTTC
TRBD1,-,TRBV27,TRBJ2-6,CANSPCQTGFRVGANVLTF,TGTGCCAACTCCCCTTGTCAGACAGGGTTCCGGGTCGGGGCCAACGTCCTGACTTTC
-,-,TRBV19,TRBJ1-1,CASSSNTEAFF,TGTGCCAGTAGCTCGAACACTGAAGCTTTCTTT
-,-,TRBV21-1,TRBJ2-1,CASLAGGPICECNEQFF,TGTGCCAGCTTAGCGGGAGGGCCAATTTGTGAATGCAATGAGCAGTTCTTC
-,-,TRBV15,TRBJ2-1,CATSREISSYNEQFF,TGTGCCACCAGCAGAGAGATCAGCTCCTACAATGAGCAGTTCTTC
-,-,TRBV11-1,TRBJ1-1,CASSLETGFTEAFF,TGTGCCAGCAGCTTAGAGACAGGATTCACTGAAGCTTTCTTT
-,-,TRBV30,TRBJ2-5,CAWAASGQETQYF,TGTGCCTGGGCGGCGAGCGGCCAAGAGACCCAGTACTTC
-,-,TRBV6-6,TRBJ1-1,CASSSGGTEAFF,TGTGCCAGCAGTTCGGGGGGCACTGAAGCTTTCTTT
TRBD1,-,TRBV4-1,TRBJ1-1,CASSQGQGANTEAFF,TGCGCCAGCAGCCAAGGACAGGGGGCGAACACTGAAGCTTTCTTT
-,-,TRBV28,TRBJ2-7,CASSLMPGASSYEQYF,TGTGCCAGCAGTTTAATGCCAGGGGCCAGCTCCTACGAGCAGTACTTC
-,-,TRBV4-3,TRBJ2-7,CASSLKKGQYEQYF,TGCGCCAGCAGCCTCAAAAAAGGACAGTACGAGCAGTACTTC
TRBD2,-,TRBV6-4,TRBJ2-1,CASSEKAGVAYNEQFF,TGTGCCAGCAGTGAGAAGGCGGGGGTAGCTTACAATGAGCAGTTCTTC
-,-,TRBV19,TRBJ2-7,CASSQGASGDYEQYF,TGTGCCAGTAGTCAGGGGGCTAGCGGAGACTACGAGCAGTACTTC
-,-,TRBV5-1,TRBJ2-7,CASSPQTGKTTYEQYF,TGCGCCAGCAGTCCGCAAACGGGAAAAACTACCTACGAGCAGTACTTC
-,-,TRBV6-1,TRBJ1-1,CASSETIFKGGNTEAFF,TGTGCCAGCAGTGAAACTATATTTAAGGGAGGCAACACTGAAGCTTTCTTT
TRBD2,-,TRBV2,TRBJ2-5,CASSEFGGGASKTQYF,TGTGCCAGCAGTGAATTTGGCGGGGGGGCCTCAAAGACCCAGTACTTC
TRBD2,once,TRBV4-1,TRBJ2-1,CASSQGWSSGKSSYNEQFF,TGCGCCAGCAGCCAAGGATGGTCTAGCGGGAAAAGCTCCTACAATGAGCAGTTCTTC
-,-,TRBV5-8,TRBJ2-2,CASNRRLTGELFF,TGTGCCAGCAACCGAAGACTAACCGGGGAGCTGTTTTTT
TRBD2,-,TRBV10-3,TRBJ2-1,CAISGSASGLGGSYNEQFF,TGTGCCATCAGTGGTAGTGCTAGCGGGTTGGGGGGCTCCTACAATGAGCAGTTCTTC
-,few,TRBV10-1,TRBJ1-4,CASTALEGNEKLFF,TGCGCCAGCACAGCCCTCGAGGGTAATGAAAAACTGTTTTTT
TRBD2,-,TRBV3-1/TRBV3-2,TRBJ2-3,CASRASGGDDTQYF,TGTGCCAGCAGGGCTAGCGGGGGGGACGATACGCAGTATTTT
-,-,TRBV6-5,TRBJ2-3,CASRVRGNTDTQYF,TGTGCCAGCAGGGTTCGGGGAAACACAGATACGCAGTATTTT
TRBD1,-,TRBV5-6,TRBJ2-2,CASSSQGSGELFF,TGTGCCAGCAGCTCACAGGGGTCCGGGGAGCTGTTTTTT
-,-,TRBV7-9,TRBJ2-1,CASIQSGSYNEQFF,TGTGCCAGCATACAGAGCGGGTCATACAATGAGCAGTTCTTC
-,-,TRBV6-2/TRBV6-3,TRBJ1-1,CASSGVGQGHTEAFF,TGTGCCAGCAGTGGGGTAGGGCAGGGGCACACTGAAGCTTTCTTT
TRBD2,-,TRBV27,TRBJ2-3,CASSSRWTAGVDTQYF,TGTGCCAGCAGTTCGCGTTGGACAGCGGGAGTGGATACGCAGTATTTT
-,few,TRBV16,TRBJ2-7,CASSQSWAGAYEQYF,TGTGCCAGCAGCCAATCTTGGGCAGGGGCCTACGAGCAGTACTTC
-,-,TRBV18,TRBJ1-3,CASSPRRGVLGNTIYF,TGTGCCAGCTCACCACGACGCGGGGTTCTAGGAAACACCATATATTTT
-,-,TRBV27,TRBJ1-3,CASSPFPSGNTIYF,TGTGCCAGCAGTCCGTTTCCCTCTGGAAACACCATATATTTT
TRBD1,-,TRBV7-7,TRBJ2-3,CASSLGLNRGLGTDTQYF,TGTGCTAGCAGCTTAGGCCTTAACAGGGGGCTGGGGACAGATACGCAGTATTTT
TRBD2,-,TRBV15,TRBJ2-1,CATSTTPSGSAEQFF,TGTGCCACCAGCACCACCCCTAGCGGGAGTGCTGAGCAGTTCTTC
-,-,TRBV21-1,TRBJ1-4,CASSKLRRGREKLFF,TGTGCCAGCAGCAAACTAAGAAGGGGGCGTGAAAAACTGTTTTTT
-,once,TRBV5-8,TRBJ1-5,CASSFSMGQNNQPQHF,TGTGCCAGCAGCTTTTCAATGGGACAAAACAATCAGCCCCAGCATTTT
TRBD1,few,TRBV10-2,TRBJ1-5,CASSETGAGQPQHF,TGCGCCAGCAGTGAGACAGGGGCCGGTCAGCCCCAGCATTTT
-,once,TRBV2,TRBJ2-3,CASSEQGTQYF,TGTGCCAGCAGTGAACAGGGTACGCAGTATTTT